This is a list of T cell receptor beta chains from one sample in a study of blood T cells in healthy people across ages. One entry per CDR3 protein, called by TCRdb with MiXCR from the 5' RACE reads. The sample has 950,000 to 1,200,000 distinct CDR3 sequences; less than 45% are singletons. The specimen sequenced was blood. These receptors originate from a man between 18 and 35 years old in good health. CDR3s include the opening cysteine and the closing phenylalanine or tryptophan. The D gene is left open where the match is weak. Expanded clones are given a class, and other clones once, few, many or no size at all.

j_gene,d_gene,v_gene,abundance,CDR3nt,CDR3aa
TRBJ2-7,TRBD1,TRBV6-2/TRBV6-3,NA,TGTGCCAGCAGTTATTCAGGACAGGGATACAACGAGCAGTACTTC,CASSYSGQGYNEQYF
TRBJ1-2,NA,TRBV4-1,few,TGCGCCAGCAGCCAAGATATAAACAGCCTCTACTATGGCTACACCTTC,CASSQDINSLYYGYTF
TRBJ2-1,NA,TRBV12-3/TRBV12-4,NA,TGTGCCAGCAGTTTTCAGGACAGATACAATGAGCAGTTCTTC,CASSFQDRYNEQFF
TRBJ2-5,NA,TRBV4-1,NA,TGCGCCAGCAGCGAGGGGCGGGGGCGGACGACAATCAAAGAGACCCAGTACTTC,CASSEGRGRTTIKETQYF
TRBJ1-1,NA,TRBV7-2,few,TGTGCCAGCAGCTCCAGTGGCGGACAGAACACTGAAGCTTTCTTT,CASSSSGGQNTEAFF
TRBJ2-3,TRBD2,TRBV20-1,few,TGCAGTGCTAGAGGGCGGGGGATGGGCGCAGATACGCAGTATTTT,CSARGRGMGADTQYF
TRBJ2-4,NA,TRBV28,few,TGTGCCAGCACTTCAGGGACGGAAAACATTCAGTACTTC,CASTSGTENIQYF
TRBJ1-1,TRBD1,TRBV6-5,NA,TGTGCCAGCACCCGGACAGGGGGTGACACTGAAGCTTTCTTT,CASTRTGGDTEAFF
TRBJ2-5,NA,TRBV9,NA,TGTGCCAGCAGCGCGTCCCTCCAAGAGACCCAGTACTTC,CASSASLQETQYF
TRBJ2-3,NA,TRBV30,NA,TGTGCCTGGAGTCCGGGAGATACGCAGTATTTT,CAWSPGDTQYF
TRBJ2-7,NA,TRBV30,NA,TGTGCCTGGGGCGGTCACGAGCAGTACTTC,CAWGGHEQYF
TRBJ2-1,NA,TRBV6-6,few,TGTGCCAGCAGTCCCAGGGAGACACTGCCTTACAATGAGCAGTTCTTC,CASSPRETLPYNEQFF
TRBJ2-5,TRBD2,TRBV10-2,NA,TGCGCCAGCAGTGAGTCCCCCTTGGGACTAGCGGGGGCCCAGTACTTC,CASSESPLGLAGAQYF
TRBJ1-2,NA,TRBV7-2,NA,TGTGCCAGCACATACTCGGGCGCTAACTATGGCTACACCTTC,CASTYSGANYGYTF
TRBJ1-2,NA,TRBV2,NA,TGTGCCAGGAAAGGGGGTTTGGCCTATGGCTACACCTTC,CARKGGLAYGYTF
TRBJ2-3,NA,TRBV12-3/TRBV12-4,few,TGTGCCAGCAGTTTTTCAGATTCTAGCACAGATACGCAGTATTTT,CASSFSDSSTDTQYF
TRBJ2-7,NA,TRBV25-1,few,TGTGCCAGCAGCGGGACCTTTTCCTACGAGCAGTACTTC,CASSGTFSYEQYF
TRBJ2-7,NA,TRBV12-5,NA,TGTGCTAGTGGTTTGGGGGGGAAAGGGAGCTACGAGCAGTACTTC,CASGLGGKGSYEQYF
TRBJ2-1,NA,TRBV19,NA,TGTGCCAGTAGTAGTCGGACAGTTTCCTACAATGAGCAGTTCTTC,CASSSRTVSYNEQFF
TRBJ2-7,NA,TRBV20-1,NA,TGCAGTGCTAGAGATAGGACACGTCCCTACGAGCAGTACTTC,CSARDRTRPYEQYF
TRBJ1-3,NA,TRBV7-6,NA,TGTGCCAGCAGCGGCGGGACCTCTGGAAACACCATATATTTT,CASSGGTSGNTIYF
TRBJ1-1,NA,TRBV5-1,NA,TGCGCCAGCACTCCATCCACCGGGGGTCGGACTGAAGCTTTCTTT,CASTPSTGGRTEAFF
TRBJ2-7,NA,TRBV2,few,TGTGCCAGCATGGGAGGGACAGGCTACGAGCAGTACTTC,CASMGGTGYEQYF
TRBJ2-1,NA,TRBV12-3/TRBV12-4,many,TGTGCCAGCAGCTTGGACCGTCGTAAGGGGCAGTTCTTC,CASSLDRRKGQFF
TRBJ1-1,NA,TRBV7-8,few,TGTGCCAGCAGACCAGTGAACACTGAAGCTTTCTTT,CASRPVNTEAFF
TRBJ1-2,NA,TRBV20-1,few,TGCAGTGCTCTGACAGATGGCTACACCTTC,CSALTDGYTF
TRBJ1-1,TRBD1,TRBV7-2,NA,TGTGCCAGCAGCGGACAGGACGGAGTCACTGAAGCTTTCTTT,CASSGQDGVTEAFF
TRBJ2-3,TRBD2,TRBV27,NA,TGTGCCAGCAGCCGAAACCCGGGACTAGGCTCAGATACGCAGTATTTT,CASSRNPGLGSDTQYF
TRBJ2-1,TRBD2,TRBV6-1,NA,TGTGCCAGCAGTGAATGGACTAGTCAGTTCTTC,CASSEWTSQFF
TRBJ1-5,TRBD1,TRBV6-6,NA,TGTGCCAGCAGGGCAGGAGGACAGGGTGACCAGCCCCAGCATTTT,CASRAGGQGDQPQHF
TRBJ2-2,TRBD1,TRBV4-3,NA,TGCGCCAGCAGCCAGCTTGGGACAGGGGGCTCCGGGGAGCTGTTTTTT,CASSQLGTGGSGELFF
TRBJ1-6,TRBD1,TRBV4-2,few,TGTGCCAGCAGCCAAGATCGGGACAGAAGAAATTCACCCCTCCACTTT,CASSQDRDRRNSPLHF
TRBJ2-3,NA,TRBV9,few,TGTGCCAGCAGCGTTCAAGGGACAATTGATACGCAGTATTTT,CASSVQGTIDTQYF
TRBJ2-1,NA,TRBV5-1,NA,TGCGCCAGCAGCTCGGACGGTTGCAATGAGCAGTTCTTC,CASSSDGCNEQFF
TRBJ1-6,NA,TRBV6-2/TRBV6-3,NA,TGTGCCAGCAGTTACAGGGTATCCTATAATTCACCCCTCCACTTT,CASSYRVSYNSPLHF
TRBJ1-1,TRBD1,TRBV20-1,NA,TGCAGTGCTTCTACAAAGAGGACAGGGGGATACACTGAAGCTTTCTTT,CSASTKRTGGYTEAFF
TRBJ2-1,TRBD2,TRBV4-3,NA,TGCGCCAGCAGCCAAGATCTACCCGGGACTAGCGGGGACAATGAGCAGTTCTTC,CASSQDLPGTSGDNEQFF
TRBJ2-1,TRBD2,TRBV4-3,NA,TGCGCCAGCAGCCACCGGTGGTCGGGGACTAGTGGTTGGAATGAGCAGTTCTTC,CASSHRWSGTSGWNEQFF
TRBJ2-7,NA,TRBV6-1,few,TGTGCCAGCAGTGTGGCGGAAACCTACGAGCAGTACTTC,CASSVAETYEQYF
TRBJ2-1,NA,TRBV7-2,many,TGTGCCAGCAGCCCCCGGAGCTACAATGAGCAGTTCTTC,CASSPRSYNEQFF
TRBJ1-1,NA,TRBV18,NA,TGTGCCAGCTCACCAAAAGGGACTCGAGGGATGGCCACTGAAGCTTTCTTT,CASSPKGTRGMATEAFF
TRBJ1-2,TRBD1,TRBV12-3/TRBV12-4,many,TGTGCCAGCAGTTTAGACAGGGGGCCCTACACCTTC,CASSLDRGPYTF
TRBJ1-5,NA,TRBV30,NA,TGTGCCTGGAGTGTACTCCGGGGGAATCAGCCCCAGCATTTT,CAWSVLRGNQPQHF
TRBJ1-4,NA,TRBV5-1,NA,TGCGCCAGCAGCTTGGACCCGCGGTCTAATGAAAAACTGTTTTTT,CASSLDPRSNEKLFF
TRBJ2-5,NA,TRBV6-1,many,TGTGCCAGCAGTAGAAGGCAAGAGACCCAGTACTTC,CASSRRQETQYF
TRBJ2-3,NA,TRBV3-1,once,TGTGCCAGCAGCCAACCAGAGGAGGGGGGAGATACGCAGTATTTT,CASSQPEEGGDTQYF
TRBJ2-6,NA,TRBV27,few,TGTGCCAGCAGCCCACTGTACTCTGGGGCCAACGTCCTGACTTTC,CASSPLYSGANVLTF
TRBJ2-3,NA,TRBV6-6,many,TGTGCCAGCAGCTTAACAGGGAGCACAGATACGCAGTATTTT,CASSLTGSTDTQYF
TRBJ1-2,NA,TRBV6-6,NA,TGTGCCAGCAGACGAACACAGGGTCCTTATGCCTACACCTTC,CASRRTQGPYAYTF
TRBJ1-2,NA,TRBV7-2,NA,TGTGCCAGCAGCTCCCTAAGGGACTATGGCTACACCTTC,CASSSLRDYGYTF
TRBJ1-5,TRBD1,TRBV6-5,NA,TGTGCCAGCGCTACAGGGGGCAATCAGCCCCAGCATTTT,CASATGGNQPQHF